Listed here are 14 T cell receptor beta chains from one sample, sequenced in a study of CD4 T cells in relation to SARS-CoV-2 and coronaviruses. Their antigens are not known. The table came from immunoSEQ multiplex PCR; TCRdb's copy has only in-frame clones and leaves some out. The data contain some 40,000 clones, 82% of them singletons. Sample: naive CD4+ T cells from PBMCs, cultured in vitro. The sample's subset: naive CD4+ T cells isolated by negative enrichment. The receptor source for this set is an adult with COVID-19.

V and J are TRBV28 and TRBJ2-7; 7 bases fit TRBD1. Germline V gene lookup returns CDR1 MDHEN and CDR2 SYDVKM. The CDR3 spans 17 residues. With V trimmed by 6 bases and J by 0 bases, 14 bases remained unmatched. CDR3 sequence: CASSNYSMRDSSYEQYF. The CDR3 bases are TGTGCCAGCAGCAATTATAGCATGAGGGACAGCTCCTACGAGCAGTACTTC. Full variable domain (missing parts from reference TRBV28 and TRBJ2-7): DVKVTQSSRYLVKRTGEKVFLECVQDMDHENMFWYRQDPGLGLRLIYFSYDVKMKEKGDIPEGYSVSREKKERFSLILESASTNQTSMYLCASSNYSMRDSSYEQYFGPGTRLTVT.

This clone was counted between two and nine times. This chain's CDR3 is CASSLVASGILLDEQFF. CDR3 nucleotide sequence: TGTGCCAGCAGCTTAGTTGCTAGCGGGATACTGTTGGATGAGCAGTTCTTC. V is TRBV7-2 and J is TRBJ2-1; 9 nucleotides align to TRBD2. The CDR3 runs 17 residues. The junction had 12 bases not matched to a gene; V was cut back by 1 base and J by 8 bases. The germline V gene encodes CDR1 SGHTA and CDR2 FQGNSA.

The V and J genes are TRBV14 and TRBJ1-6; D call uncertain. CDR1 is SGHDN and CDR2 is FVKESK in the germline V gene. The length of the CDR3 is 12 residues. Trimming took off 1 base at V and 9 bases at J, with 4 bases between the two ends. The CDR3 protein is CASSQVSSPLHF. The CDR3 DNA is TGTGCCAGCAGCCAAGTATCTTCACCCCTCCACTTT.

The CDR3 is CASSPFPGTGYDTQYF. The CDR3 nucleotides read TGTGCCAGCAGCCCCTTCCCCGGGACGGGGTACGATACGCAGTATTTT. The chain couples TRBV11-2 to TRBJ2-3; D is perhaps TRBD1 or TRBD2 (5 bases each). The germline V gene encodes CDR1 SGHAT and CDR2 FQNNGV. The length of the CDR3 is 16 residues. The V gene lost 5 bases and the J gene lost 6 bases, with 21 bases spanning the gap.

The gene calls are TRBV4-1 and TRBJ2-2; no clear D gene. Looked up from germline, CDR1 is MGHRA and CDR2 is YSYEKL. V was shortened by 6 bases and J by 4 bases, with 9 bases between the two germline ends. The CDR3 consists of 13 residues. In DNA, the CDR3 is TGCGCCAGCAGAGGATCTTTCACCGGGGAGCTGTTTTTT. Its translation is CASRGSFTGELFF.

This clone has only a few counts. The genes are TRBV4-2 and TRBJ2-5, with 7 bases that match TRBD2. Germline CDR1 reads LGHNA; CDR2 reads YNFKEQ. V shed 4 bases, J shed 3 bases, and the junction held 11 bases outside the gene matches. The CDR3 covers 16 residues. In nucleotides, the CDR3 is TGTGCCAGCAGCCCGCAGACTAGCCTGGGGAAAGAGACCCAGTACTTC. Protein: CASSPQTSLGKETQYF.

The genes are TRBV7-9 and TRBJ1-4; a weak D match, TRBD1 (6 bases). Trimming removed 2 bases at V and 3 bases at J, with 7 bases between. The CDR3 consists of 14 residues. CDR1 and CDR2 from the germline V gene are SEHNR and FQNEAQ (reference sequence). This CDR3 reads CASSLQGSNEKLFF. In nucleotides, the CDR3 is TGTGCCAGCAGCTTACAGGGGTCTAATGAAAAACTGTTTTTT.

This CDR3 reads CASSPWGRGGTGELFF. The CDR3 DNA reads TGTGCCAGCAGCCCCTGGGGGAGAGGGGGCACCGGGGAGCTGTTTTTT. The rearrangement joins TRBV7-9 to TRBJ2-2; tentative D call: TRBD1 (6 bases). The CDR3 length is 16 residues. The ends were cut back, 5 bases at V and 4 bases at J, with 17 bases in the middle. CDR1 and CDR2 (germline): SEHNR, FQNEAQ (reference sequence). Drawing the rest from reference TRBV7-9 and TRBJ2-2, the complete variable domain is DTGVSQNPRHKITKRGQNVTFRCDPISEHNRLYWYRQTLGQGPEFLTYFQNEAQLEKSRLLSDRFSAERPKGSFSTLEIQRTEQGDSAMYLCASSPWGRGGTGELFFGEGSRLTVL.

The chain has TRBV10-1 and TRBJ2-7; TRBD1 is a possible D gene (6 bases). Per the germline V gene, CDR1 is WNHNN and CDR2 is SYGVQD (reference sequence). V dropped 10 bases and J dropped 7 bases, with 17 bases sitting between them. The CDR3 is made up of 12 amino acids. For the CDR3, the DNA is TGCGCCACTGGGACAAAACTGGGAGAGCAGTACTTC. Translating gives CATGTKLGEQYF.

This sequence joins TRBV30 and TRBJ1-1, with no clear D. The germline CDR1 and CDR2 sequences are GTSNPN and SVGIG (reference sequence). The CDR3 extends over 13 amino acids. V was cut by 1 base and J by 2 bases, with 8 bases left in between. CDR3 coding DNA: TGTGCCTGGAGTGGAGGGTCTAACACTGAAGCTTTCTTT. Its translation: CAWSGGSNTEAFF.

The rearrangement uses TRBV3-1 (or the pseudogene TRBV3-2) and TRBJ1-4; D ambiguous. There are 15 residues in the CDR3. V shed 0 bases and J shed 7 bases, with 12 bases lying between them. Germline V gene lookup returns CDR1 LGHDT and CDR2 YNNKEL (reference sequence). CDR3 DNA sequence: TGTGCCAGCAGCCAAGATTTGTACGGTTCTGAAAAACTGTTTTTT. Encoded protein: CASSQDLYGSEKLFF.

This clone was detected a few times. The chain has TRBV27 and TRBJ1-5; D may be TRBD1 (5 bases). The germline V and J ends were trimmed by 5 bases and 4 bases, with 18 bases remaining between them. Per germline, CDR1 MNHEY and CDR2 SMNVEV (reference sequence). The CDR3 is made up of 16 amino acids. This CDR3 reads CASSPTPQVRNQPQHF. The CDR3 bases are TGTGCCAGCAGTCCCACACCACAGGTAAGGAATCAGCCCCAGCATTTT.

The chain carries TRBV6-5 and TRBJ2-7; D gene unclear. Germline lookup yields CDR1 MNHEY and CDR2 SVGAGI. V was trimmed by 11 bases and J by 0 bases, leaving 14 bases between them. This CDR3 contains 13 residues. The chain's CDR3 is CASGPPSSYEQYF. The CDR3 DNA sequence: TGTGCCTCCGGGCCCCCATCCTCCTACGAGCAGTACTTC.

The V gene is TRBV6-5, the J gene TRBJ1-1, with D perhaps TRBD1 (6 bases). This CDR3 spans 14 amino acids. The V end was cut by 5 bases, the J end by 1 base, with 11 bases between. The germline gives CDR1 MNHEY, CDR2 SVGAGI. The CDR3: CASSKDRKNTEAFF. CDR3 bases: TGTGCCAGCAGTAAGGACAGAAAGAACACTGAAGCTTTCTTT.